This TCR beta chain originates from a study of response to subunit inactivated influenza vaccine. Study-wide results and caveats: It was suggested by the authors that few new T cells are recruited by each seasonal influenza vaccination.

Deletions cut 1 base from V and 0 bases from J, with 17 bases between. This CDR3 is built from 18 residues. Germline CDR1 reads SGHTA; CDR2 reads FQGNSA. About this clonotype itself: What it binds is not known.

TCRdb processed the RT-PCR reads anew with MiXCR; each CDR3 protein has one entry. The data show about 780,000 distinct CDR3 sequences, about a fifth seen once. The chain combines TRBV7-2 with TRBJ2-3; D uncertain. Sequenced material: PBMCs from blood, taken roughly 5 days after vaccination. The origin of this receptor is a man aged 45 to 65 who received an inactivated influenza vaccine. CDR3 in amino acids: CASSLGRNLGPSTDTQYF. The CDR3 bases are TGTGCCAGCAGCTTAGGGCGTAATTTAGGGCCTAGCACAGATACGCAGTATTTT.